This entry is about one TCR beta chain. Its antigen is unknown. The source of the sample is a study of shared clonotypes between healthy human individuals. General study results and limits: Memory subsets generally showed lower estimated richness than naive subsets.

Losses at the gene ends were 0 bases for V and 5 bases for J; bases not matched to a gene: 6. This CDR3 is 16 amino acids long. Germline V lookup: CDR1 ENHRY, CDR2 SYGVKD. TCRdb's copy holds only in-frame clones and misses some; the assay was immunoSEQ multiplex PCR. The sample lists 2 million to 3 million clones; roughly 92% were seen once. The source of this sequence is a man between 18 and 35 years old in good health. V is TRBV10-3 and J is TRBJ1-2, with 10 nucleotides matching TRBD1. Sequenced sample: naive CD4+ T cells sorted from blood. Stated subset: CD45RA+ positively selected. CDR3 sequence reads: CAISESIGTGAYGYTF. The CDR3, as DNA: TGTGCCATCAGTGAGTCTATAGGGACAGGGGCATATGGCTACACCTTC.